These T cell receptor beta chains were read from a single sample in a study of tumor and adjacent non-tumor tissue in lung cancer. In TCRdb, the multiplex PCR reads were re-called with MiXCR into one record per CDR3 protein. The sample consists of about 200,000 distinct CDR3 sequences, over 55% of them appearing once. Sequenced input: lung tumor tissue. The receptor set was obtained from a man aged 55 to 70 with non-small cell lung cancer. The CDR3 runs from the conserved cysteine through the conserved F or W. A D gene is named only where the DNA matches it firmly. Clone size is given for some rows only: seen once, a few or many times, or a class if the clone is expanded.

DNA	CDR3	D	V	J	length	size
TGCAGTGCTAGGGTCGGCGAGGTACCCACAGATACGCAGTATTTC	CSARVGEVPTDTQYF	-	TRBV20-1	TRBJ2-3	15	-
TGCGCCAGCGCTTCAAACCGATGGACTAGCGGGAGCCGCGGTTCAGACACGCAGTATTTT	CASASNRWTSGSRGSDTQYF	TRBD2	TRBV10-2	TRBJ2-3	20	-
TGTTCACATCCGGACAGGTTTGGGGTTGCAATCCTAAACACTGAAGCTTTCTTT	CSHPDRFGVAILNTEAFF	TRBD1	TRBV6-1	TRBJ1-1	18	-
TGTCCCAGCACGGGACTAGCGGGAGGGGGCACAGATACGCAGTGTTTT	CPSTGLAGGGTDTQCF	TRBD2	TRBV6-5	TRBJ2-3	16	-
TGCGCCAGCAGTTCGGGACAGAACTCACCCCTCCACTTT	CASSSGQNSPLHF	TRBD1	TRBV10-2	TRBJ1-6	13	-
TGTGCCAGCAGACCGGAAGGTCAGCCCCAGCATTTT	CASRPEGQPQHF	-	TRBV11-2	TRBJ1-5	12	-
TGTGCCAGCAGCCCGGGGGGGGGCGATTCCTACGAGCAGTACTTC	CASSPGGGDSYEQYF	TRBD2	TRBV5-4	TRBJ2-7	15	few
TGCTCCAGCAGCCAAGAAGCCCAAATCACCATATATTTT	CSSSQEAQITIYF	-	TRBV4-3	TRBJ1-3	13	-
TGTGCCAACAGACCCGGGACAGGGGCCCATGAGCAGTACTTC	CANRPGTGAHEQYF	TRBD1	TRBV11-2	TRBJ2-7	14	-
TGTGCCAGCAGCACCCAGCTAGCAGGGGGGCCCCGGAAGCTGTTTTTT	CASSTQLAGGPRKLFF	-	TRBV11-3	TRBJ2-2	16	-
TGTGCCAGCATCTGGGACGGAACCACAGATACGCAGTATTTT	CASIWDGTTDTQYF	-	TRBV5-6	TRBJ2-3	14	-
TGTGCCAGCGGCAAAGTGGGAGGGTCCTACGAGCAGTACTTC	CASGKVGGSYEQYF	TRBD2	TRBV6-6	TRBJ2-7	14	-
TGTGCCAGCAGCTTAAGGGACCCCGGGACAGGTGATTGGGAGCAGTTCTTC	CASSLRDPGTGDWEQFF	TRBD1	TRBV5-5	TRBJ2-1	17	few
TGTGCCAGCAGAGTCGGCCCGAGCTCCTACGAGCAGTACTTC	CASRVGPSSYEQYF	-	TRBV6-5	TRBJ2-7	14	-
TGTGCCAGTAGTGTAAGGGGACCCGCGGGGTACGAGCAGTACTTC	CASSVRGPAGYEQYF	-	TRBV28	TRBJ2-7	15	-
TGTGCCTGGAGTCCGGGGGATGGGGACACTGAAGCTTTCTTT	CAWSPGDGDTEAFF	-	TRBV30	TRBJ1-1	14	-
TGTGCCAGCAGGAGACATACACAAGAGACCCAGTACTTC	CASRRHTQETQYF	-	TRBV6-2/TRBV6-3	TRBJ2-5	13	-
TGTGCCAGCAGCATAGATCCCCTAGAAGTCGGGGGCCGCAGAGACACTCAGTATTTT	CASSIDPLEVGGRRDTQYF	-	TRBV11-3	TRBJ2-3	19	-
TGTGCCAGCAGTGGGATCGACAGCCTCAATCAGCCCCAGCATTTT	CASSGIDSLNQPQHF	-	TRBV25-1	TRBJ1-5	15	-
TGTGCCAGCAGCCAGATTCATATAGCGAGGAGATACAATGAGCTGTTCTTC	CASSQIHIARRYNELFF	-	TRBV11-2	TRBJ2-1	17	-
TGTGCCAGCAGCACCGGACCAAGCAACATGCGGGGCTACACCTTC	CASSTGPSNMRGYTF	-	TRBV5-6	TRBJ1-2	15	-
TGTGCCGCGAGAGCGAGGTGGGAGACCCAGTTCTTC	CAARARWETQFF	-	TRBV30	TRBJ2-1	12	-
TGTGCCAGCATCCTTAGGGGTCCCGGGACCCGGAATTACAATGAGCAGTTCTTC	CASILRGPGTRNYNEQFF	-	TRBV11-2	TRBJ2-1	18	-
TGCGCCAGCAGTGAGCGGACTGGTCTCACAGATACGCAGTATTTT	CASSERTGLTDTQYF	-	TRBV10-2	TRBJ2-3	15	few
TGTGCCAGCAGCCCCTCCAGCCCCGGACGCGCAGATACGCAGTATTTT	CASSPSSPGRADTQYF	-	TRBV11-1	TRBJ2-3	16	many
TGTGCCAGCAGTTTGCTAGGGCCTTACGAACGGTACTTC	CASSLLGPYERYF	-	TRBV12-3/TRBV12-4	TRBJ2-7	13	-
TGTGCCAGCAGTTACTCGCCCAGGATGAACACTGAAGCTTTCTTT	CASSYSPRMNTEAFF	-	TRBV6-5	TRBJ1-1	15	-
TGCGCGAACAGCCAAGTTGTTGGGTTTTCCCAGTACTTC	CANSQVVGFSQYF	-	TRBV4-3	TRBJ2-5	13	-
TGTACCAACAGCTGGACAGGGATAATCACCGGGGAGCTGTTTTTT	CTNSWTGIITGELFF	TRBD1	TRBV11-2	TRBJ2-2	15	-
TGTGCCAGCAATAAACAGCAGATGAACACTGAAGCTTTCTTT	CASNKQQMNTEAFF	-	TRBV12-3/TRBV12-4	TRBJ1-1	14	-
TGTGCCAGCAGCTACGGGACAGGGAGGTACACCGGGGAGCTGTTTTTT	CASSYGTGRYTGELFF	TRBD1	TRBV5-4	TRBJ2-2	16	-